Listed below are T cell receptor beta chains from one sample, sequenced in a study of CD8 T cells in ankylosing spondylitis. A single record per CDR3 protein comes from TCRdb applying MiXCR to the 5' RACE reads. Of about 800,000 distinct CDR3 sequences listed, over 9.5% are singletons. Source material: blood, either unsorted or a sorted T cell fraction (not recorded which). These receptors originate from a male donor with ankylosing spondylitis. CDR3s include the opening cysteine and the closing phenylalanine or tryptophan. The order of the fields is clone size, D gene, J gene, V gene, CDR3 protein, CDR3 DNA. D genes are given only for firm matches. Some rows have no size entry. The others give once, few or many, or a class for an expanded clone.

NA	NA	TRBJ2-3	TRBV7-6	CASSLGASSDTQYF	TGTGCCAGCAGCTTAGGGGCTAGCTCAGATACGCAGTATTTT
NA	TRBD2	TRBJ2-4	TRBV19	CASSIVGISGGQNIQYF	TGTGCCAGTAGTATCGTTGGTATTAGCGGGGGCCAAAACATTCAGTACTTC
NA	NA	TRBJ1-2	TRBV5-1	CASSLRPTNYGYTF	TGCGCCAGCAGCCTTCGGCCGACTAACTATGGCTACACCTTC
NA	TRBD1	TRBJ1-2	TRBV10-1	CASSESRTGTHGYTF	TGCGCCAGCAGTGAGTCGCGGACAGGGACCCATGGCTACACCTTC
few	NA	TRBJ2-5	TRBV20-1	CSAREDRYQETQYF	TGCAGTGCTAGGGAAGACAGGTACCAAGAGACCCAGTACTTC
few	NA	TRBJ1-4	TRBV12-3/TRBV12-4	CASSGASGTLNEKLFF	TGTGCCAGCAGTGGTGCCTCCGGGACGCTTAATGAAAAACTGTTTTTT
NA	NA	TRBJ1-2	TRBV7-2	CASSLGNFRRPYTF	TGTGCCAGCAGCTTAGGCAACTTCAGACGTCCCTACACCTTC
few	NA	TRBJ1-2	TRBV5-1	CASSELSSLNYGYTF	TGCGCCAGCAGCGAGCTTTCATCCCTTAACTATGGCTACACCTTC
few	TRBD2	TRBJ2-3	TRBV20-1	CSADRTSPDTQYF	TGCAGTGCTGACCGGACTAGTCCAGATACGCAGTATTTT
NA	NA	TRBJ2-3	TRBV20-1	CSSPLPLGAQYF	TGCAGTTCACCACTTCCACTAGGTGCGCAGTATTTT
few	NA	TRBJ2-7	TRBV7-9	CASTSYRGWEQYF	TGTGCCAGCACCTCCTATCGGGGGTGGGAGCAGTACTTC
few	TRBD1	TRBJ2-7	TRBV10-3	CAISEGTAGTYEQYF	TGTGCCATCAGTGAGGGGACAGCAGGAACCTACGAGCAGTACTTC
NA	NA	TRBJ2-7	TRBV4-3	CASSQDRSHEQYF	TGCGCCAGCAGCCAAGATCGGAGTCACGAGCAGTACTTC
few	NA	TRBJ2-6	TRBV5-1	CASAGAPGANVLTF	TGCGCCTCAGCCGGGGCCCCTGGGGCCAACGTCCTGACTTTC
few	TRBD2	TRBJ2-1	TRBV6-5	CASISGRNHEQFF	TGTGCCAGCATTAGCGGGAGGAACCATGAGCAGTTCTTC
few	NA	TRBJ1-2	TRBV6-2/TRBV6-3	CATVPRANYGYTF	TGTGCCACTGTGCCAAGGGCTAACTATGGCTACACCTTC
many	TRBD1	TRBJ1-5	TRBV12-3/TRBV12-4	CASRPGTGKGRGNQPQHF	TGTGCCAGCAGGCCCGGGACAGGGAAGGGGAGAGGCAATCAGCCCCAGCATTTT
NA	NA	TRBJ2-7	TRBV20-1	CSARMGGRSSYEQYF	TGCAGTGCTAGAATGGGGGGACGCAGCTCCTACGAGCAGTACTTC
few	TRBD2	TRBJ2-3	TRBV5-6	CASSYPTSGDTDTQYF	TGTGCCAGCAGCTACCCGACTAGCGGAGACACAGATACGCAGTATTTT
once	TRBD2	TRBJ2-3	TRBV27	CATKRESADTQYF	TGTGCCACCAAGCGGGAGTCGGCAGATACGCAGTATTTT
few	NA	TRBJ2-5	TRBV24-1	CATSDSLLRETQYF	TGTGCCACCAGTGATTCTCTACTCCGGGAGACCCAGTACTTC
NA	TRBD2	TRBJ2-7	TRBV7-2	CASSSSGGLAGEQYF	TGTGCCAGCAGCTCATCGGGTGGTCTAGCGGGCGAGCAGTACTTC
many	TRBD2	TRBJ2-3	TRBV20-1	CSAQLAGQYF	TGCAGTGCTCAACTAGCGGGGCAGTATTTT
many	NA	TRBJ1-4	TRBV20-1	CSARQSLNSEKLFF	TGCAGTGCCCGACAGAGTCTAAATAGTGAAAAACTGTTTTTT
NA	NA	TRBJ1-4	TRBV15	CATSRVTTRNEKLFF	TGTGCCACCAGCAGAGTAACGACTCGGAATGAAAAACTGTTTTTT
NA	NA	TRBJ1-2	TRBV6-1	CASSHGTGDPRDGYTF	TGTGCCAGCAGTCATGGCACGGGGGACCCCAGAGATGGCTACACCTTC
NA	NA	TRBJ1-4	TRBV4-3	CASSSRKGARANEKLFF	TGCGCCAGCAGCTCCCGCAAAGGGGCGCGGGCTAATGAAAAACTGTTTTTT
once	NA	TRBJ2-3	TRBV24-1	CATSDPDSTSTDTQYF	TGTGCCACCAGTGACCCCGACAGCACTAGCACAGATACGCAGTATTTT
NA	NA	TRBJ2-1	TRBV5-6	CASSFLGDPYNEQFF	TGTGCCAGCAGCTTCTTGGGCGACCCCTACAATGAGCAGTTCTTC
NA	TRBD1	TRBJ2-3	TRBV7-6	CASSLEGQGIWADTQYF	TGTGCCAGCAGCTTAGAGGGACAGGGTATATGGGCAGATACGCAGTATTTT
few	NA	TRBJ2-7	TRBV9	CASSVAAGLTYEQYF	TGTGCCAGCAGCGTAGCAGCGGGCTTAACCTACGAGCAGTACTTC
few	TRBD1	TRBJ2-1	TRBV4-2	CASSQDGTGYNEQFF	TGTGCCAGCAGCCAAGATGGGACAGGGTACAATGAGCAGTTCTTC
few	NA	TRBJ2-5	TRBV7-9	CASSPPDRRETQYF	TGTGCCAGCAGCCCCCCAGATCGGAGAGAGACCCAGTACTTC
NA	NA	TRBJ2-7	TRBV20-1	CSASNAPYYEQYF	TGCAGTGCTTCTAATGCTCCTTACTACGAGCAGTACTTC
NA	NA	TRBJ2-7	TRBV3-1	CASKRDPGSEQYF	TGTGCCAGCAAAAGGGATCCGGGAAGCGAGCAGTACTTC
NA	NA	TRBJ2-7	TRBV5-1	CASKLRDLSYEQYF	TGCGCCAGCAAATTGAGGGACCTCTCCTACGAGCAGTACTTC
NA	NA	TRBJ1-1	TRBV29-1	CSVSRGAINTEAFF	TGCAGCGTTTCCAGGGGCGCCATTAACACTGAAGCTTTCTTT
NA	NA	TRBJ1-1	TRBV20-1	CSATEPASLNTEAFF	TGCAGTGCTACGGAGCCAGCATCTTTGAACACTGAAGCTTTCTTT
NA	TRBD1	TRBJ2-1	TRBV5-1	CASSLMTGISYNEQFF	TGCGCCAGCAGCCTAATGACAGGGATCTCCTACAATGAGCAGTTCTTC
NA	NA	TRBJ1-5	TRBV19	CASIPWGTSNQPQHF	TGTGCCAGTATTCCATGGGGGACAAGCAATCAGCCCCAGCATTTT
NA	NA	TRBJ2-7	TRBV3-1	CASSQDLWTYEQYF	TGTGCCAGCAGCCAAGACCTGTGGACCTACGAGCAGTACTTC
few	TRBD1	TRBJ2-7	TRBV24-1	CATSDTRQGRRSYEQYF	TGTGCCACCAGTGATACGAGACAGGGACGGCGCTCCTACGAGCAGTACTTC
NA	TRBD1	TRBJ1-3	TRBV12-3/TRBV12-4	CASSADRGRGNTIYF	TGTGCCAGCAGCGCCGACAGGGGGCGAGGAAACACCATATATTTT
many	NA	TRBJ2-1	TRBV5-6	CASSSTGFYEQFF	TGTGCCAGCAGCTCAACAGGGTTTTACGAGCAGTTCTTC
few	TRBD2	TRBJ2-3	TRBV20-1	CSYLERGGTDTQYF	TGCAGCTATCTTGAGCGGGGAGGCACAGATACGCAGTATTTT
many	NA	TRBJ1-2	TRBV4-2	CASSRTGLDYGYTF	TGTGCCAGCAGCCGAACAGGGTTGGACTATGGCTACACCTTC
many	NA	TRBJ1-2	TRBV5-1	CASSVGDLGGYTF	TGCGCCAGCAGCGTCGGAGACCTGGGAGGCTACACCTTC
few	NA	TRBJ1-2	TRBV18	CASSPPGSRSNYGYTF	TGTGCCAGCTCACCACCTGGTTCGCGATCTAACTATGGCTACACCTTC
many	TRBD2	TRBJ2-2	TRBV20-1	CSARPLAASGSNAGELFF	TGCAGTGCTAGACCCCTTGCTGCTAGCGGGAGTAATGCCGGGGAGCTGTTTTTT
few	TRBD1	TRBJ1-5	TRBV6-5	CASSYSSGQANQPQHF	TGTGCCAGCAGTTACTCGTCGGGACAGGCAAATCAGCCCCAGCATTTT
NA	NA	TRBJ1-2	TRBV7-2	CASSLDGTAQGGYTF	TGTGCCAGCAGCTTAGACGGTACAGCCCAGGGGGGCTACACCTTC
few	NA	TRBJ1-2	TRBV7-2	CASSPTQGIYGYTF	TGTGCCAGCAGCCCAACCCAGGGGATCTATGGCTACACCTTC
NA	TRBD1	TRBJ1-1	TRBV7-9	CASSRGTVTSAEAFF	TGTGCCAGCAGCCGCGGGACAGTAACATCTGCTGAAGCTTTCTTT
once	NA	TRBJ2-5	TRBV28	CASSLSDPSPPQYF	TGTGCCAGCAGTTTATCCGACCCCTCCCCGCCCCAGTACTTC
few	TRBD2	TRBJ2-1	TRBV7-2	CASSLEPGLPKQFF	TGTGCCAGCAGCTTAGAACCGGGACTACCTAAGCAGTTCTTC
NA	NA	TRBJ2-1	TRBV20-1	CSVGLGSSYNEQFF	TGCAGCGTCGGACTGGGGAGCTCCTACAATGAGCAGTTCTTC
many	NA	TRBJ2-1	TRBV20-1	CSASIPNEQFF	TGCAGTGCTAGCATTCCGAATGAGCAGTTCTTC
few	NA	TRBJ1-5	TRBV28	CASTLTLPYSNQPQHF	TGTGCCAGCACCTTGACTTTACCTTATAGCAATCAGCCCCAGCATTTT
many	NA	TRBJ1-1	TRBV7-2	CASSLEDRPVGAFF	TGTGCCAGCAGCCTCGAGGACAGACCCGTCGGAGCTTTCTTT
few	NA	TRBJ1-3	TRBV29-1	CSARRPGADTIYF	TGCAGCGCCAGAAGGCCAGGGGCCGACACCATATATTTT